This passage covers 2 T cell receptor beta chains from one sample sequenced in a study of blood T cell repertoires in COVID-19. Using immunoSEQ multiplex PCR, the repertoire was profiled, and TCRdb retains in-frame clones only, with some absent. Of about 22,000 clones listed, 90% were seen once; the top ten hold less than 3%. Sequencing input: peripheral blood. The receptors here all came from a man aged 70-80 years with acute or convalescent COVID-19.

The chain recombines TRBV19 with TRBJ2-2; 9 bases are shared with TRBD1. The CDR3 has 16 residues. The ends lost 5 bases at V and 6 bases at J; junction bases unmatched: 10. The germline V gene encodes CDR1 LNHDA and CDR2 SQIVND (reference sequence). The CDR3 DNA is TGTGCCAGTAGTCCCTCCGGGACAGGGCCCCCCGGGGAGCTGTTTTTT. Translated, it gives CASSPSGTGPPGELFF.

The chain uses TRBV5-1 and TRBJ2-7; no clear D gene. This CDR3 comprises 13 residues. CDR1 is SGHRS, CDR2 YFSETQ, per germline. Trimming removed 0 bases from V and 2 bases from J, with 6 bases in between. The CDR3, as DNA: TGCGCCAGCAGCTTGGACGGAGCCTACGAGCAGTACTTC. It codes for CASSLDGAYEQYF.